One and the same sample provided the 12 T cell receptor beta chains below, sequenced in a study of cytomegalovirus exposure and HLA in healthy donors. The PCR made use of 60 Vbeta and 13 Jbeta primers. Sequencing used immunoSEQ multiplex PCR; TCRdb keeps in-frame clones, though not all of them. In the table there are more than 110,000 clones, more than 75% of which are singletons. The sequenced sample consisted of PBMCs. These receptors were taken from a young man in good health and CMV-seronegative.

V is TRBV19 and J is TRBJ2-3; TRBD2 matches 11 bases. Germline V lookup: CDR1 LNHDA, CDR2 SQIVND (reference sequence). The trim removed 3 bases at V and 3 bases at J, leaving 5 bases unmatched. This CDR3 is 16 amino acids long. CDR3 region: CASSMYLAGGTDTQYF. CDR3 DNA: TGTGCCAGTAGTATGTACCTAGCGGGGGGTACAGATACGCAGTATTTT.

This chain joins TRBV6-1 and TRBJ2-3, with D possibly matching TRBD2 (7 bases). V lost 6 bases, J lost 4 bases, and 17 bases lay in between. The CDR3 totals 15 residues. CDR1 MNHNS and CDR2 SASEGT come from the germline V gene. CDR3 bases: TGTGCCAGCAGGGATGGGGGGGCAGGCCCAGATACGCAGTATTTT. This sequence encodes CASRDGGAGPDTQYF.

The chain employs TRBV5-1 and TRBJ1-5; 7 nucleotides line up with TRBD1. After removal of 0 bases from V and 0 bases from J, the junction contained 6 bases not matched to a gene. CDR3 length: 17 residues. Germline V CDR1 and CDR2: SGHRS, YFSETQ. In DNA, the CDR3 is TGCGCCAGCAGCTTGGAGGCAGGGGGGCTTAGCAATCAGCCCCAGCATTTT. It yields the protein CASSLEAGGLSNQPQHF.

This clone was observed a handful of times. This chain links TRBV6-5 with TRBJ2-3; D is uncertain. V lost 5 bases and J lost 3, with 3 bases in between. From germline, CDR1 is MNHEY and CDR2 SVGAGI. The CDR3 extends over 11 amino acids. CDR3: CASSQTDTQYF. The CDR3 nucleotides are TGTGCCAGCAGTCAGACAGATACGCAGTATTTT.

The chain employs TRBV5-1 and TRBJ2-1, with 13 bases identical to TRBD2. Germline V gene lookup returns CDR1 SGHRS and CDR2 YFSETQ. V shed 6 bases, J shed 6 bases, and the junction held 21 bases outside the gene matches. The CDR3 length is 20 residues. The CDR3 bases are TGCGCCAGCAAAGCTGGGGCAGCCGGGACTAGCGGGATGTGGGTCAATGAGCAGTTCTTC. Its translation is CASKAGAAGTSGMWVNEQFF.

For the CDR3, the DNA is TGTGCCAGCAGTGAAGTAGGCGGCACTGAAGCTTTCTTT. This codes for CASSEVGGTEAFF. The rearrangement links TRBV6-1 to TRBJ1-1; D is unresolved. Germline loops: CDR1 MNHNS, CDR2 SASEGT. This CDR3 has 13 amino acids. V was clipped by 1 base and J by 4 bases, with 7 bases between them.

CDR3 loop: CASSLGTSSYEQYF. The CDR3, as DNA: TGTGCCAGCAGCTTGGGGACATCCTCCTACGAGCAGTACTTC. The chain is built from TRBV5-6 and TRBJ2-7, with D perhaps TRBD1 (5 bases). Per the germline V gene, CDR1 is SGHDT and CDR2 is YYEEEE. V was shortened by 0 bases and J by 0 bases, with 7 bases between the two germline ends. The CDR3 length is 14 residues.

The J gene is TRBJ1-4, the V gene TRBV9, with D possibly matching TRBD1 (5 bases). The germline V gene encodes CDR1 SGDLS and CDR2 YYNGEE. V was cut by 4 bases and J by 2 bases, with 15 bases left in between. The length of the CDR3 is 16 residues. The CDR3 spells CASSHDRQGTNEKLFF. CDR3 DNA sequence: TGTGCCAGCAGCCACGACAGACAAGGCACTAATGAAAAACTGTTTTTT.

CDR3 residues: CASSATGGLGYTF. The CDR3 DNA follows: TGTGCCAGCAGCGCAACAGGGGGCCTAGGCTACACCTTC. This chain connects TRBV9 to TRBJ1-2; 9 nucleotides align to TRBD1. Germline V CDR1 and CDR2: SGDLS, YYNGEE. The junction had 5 bases not matched to a gene; V was cut back by 3 bases and J by 8 bases. The CDR3 loop spans 13 amino acids. Full variable domain (missing parts from reference TRBV9 and TRBJ1-2): DSGVTQTPKHLITATGQRVTLRCSPRSGDLSVYWYQQSLDQGLQFLIQYYNGEERAKGNILERFSAQQFPDLHSELNLSSLELGDSALYFCASSATGGLGYTFGSGTRLTVV.

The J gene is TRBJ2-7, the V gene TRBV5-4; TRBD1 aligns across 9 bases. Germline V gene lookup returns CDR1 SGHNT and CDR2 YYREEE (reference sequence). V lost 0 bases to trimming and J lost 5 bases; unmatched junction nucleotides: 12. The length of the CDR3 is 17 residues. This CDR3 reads CASSLGTGGTPDDEQYF. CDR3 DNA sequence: TGTGCCAGCAGCTTGGGAACAGGGGGCACACCTGACGACGAGCAGTACTTC.

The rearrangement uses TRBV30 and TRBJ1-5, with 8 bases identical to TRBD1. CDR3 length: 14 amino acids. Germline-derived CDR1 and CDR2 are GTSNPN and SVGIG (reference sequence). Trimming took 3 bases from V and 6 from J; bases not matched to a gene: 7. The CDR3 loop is CAWSYAGGIQPQHF. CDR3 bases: TGTGCCTGGAGCTACGCAGGGGGCATTCAGCCCCAGCATTTT.

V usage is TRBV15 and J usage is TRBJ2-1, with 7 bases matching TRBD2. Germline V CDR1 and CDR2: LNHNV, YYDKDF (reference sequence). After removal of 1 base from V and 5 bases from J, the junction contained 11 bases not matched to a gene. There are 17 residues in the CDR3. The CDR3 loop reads CATSRGQSRLADNEQFF. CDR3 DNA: TGTGCCACCAGCAGAGGACAGAGTCGCCTAGCGGACAATGAGCAGTTCTTC.